This entry lists 16 T cell receptor beta chains sequenced from one sample in a study of blood T cell repertoires in COVID-19. Produced via immunoSEQ multiplex PCR; TCRdb's table is partial and in-frame only. This table has tens of thousands of clones, approximately 88% appearing once. The sample taken for sequencing was peripheral blood. These receptor sequences come from a woman older than 75 with acute or convalescent COVID-19.

This chain joins TRBV7-2 and TRBJ1-2; tentative D call: TRBD1 (5 bases). CDR3 length equals 13 residues. CDR1 and CDR2 from the germline V gene are SGHTA and FQGNSA. V was pared by 1 base and J by 4 bases, with 7 bases between. The CDR3 loop reads CASSLGGLYGYTF. In DNA, the CDR3 is TGTGCCAGCAGCTTAGGGGGCCTCTATGGCTACACCTTC.

The chain employs TRBV6-5 and TRBJ2-5, with a possible D match to TRBD2 (6 bases). Looked up from germline, CDR1 is MNHEY and CDR2 is SVGAGI. V dropped 4 bases and J dropped 2 bases, with 14 bases sitting between them. The CDR3 is 15 residues long. In nucleotides, the CDR3 is TGTGCCAGCAGTTGGGGCAGGAGGGAGCAAGAGACCCAGTACTTC. Amino acids: CASSWGRREQETQYF.

The chain employs TRBV6-5 and TRBJ1-4, with TRBD1 as a possible D gene (6 bases). Germline CDR1 reads MNHEY; CDR2 reads SVGAGI. The CDR3 covers 15 residues. V lost 6 bases, J lost 4 bases, and 15 bases lay in between. The CDR3 here is CASSLGGQSNEKLFF. The CDR3 DNA sequence: TGTGCCAGCAGCCTCGGGGGGCAAAGTAATGAAAAACTGTTTTTT.

The rearrangement joins TRBV9 to TRBJ1-1; TRBD1 is a possible D gene (6 bases). The CDR3 covers 15 residues. The germline gives CDR1 SGDLS, CDR2 YYNGEE. V was shortened by 4 bases and J by 3 bases, with 16 bases between the two germline ends. The CDR3 sequence: CASSSGQPRDTEAFF. CDR3 nucleotides: TGTGCCAGCAGCTCAGGACAGCCGCGAGACACTGAAGCTTTCTTT.

This clone came up once. This rearrangement joins TRBV11-1 to TRBJ2-1; 8 bases fit TRBD2. After removal of 2 bases from V and 6 bases from J, the junction contained 3 bases not matched to a gene. The CDR3 has 14 amino acids. The germline V gene has CDR1 SGHAT and CDR2 FQDESV (reference sequence). The CDR3 reads CASSLRLAGNEQFF. In nucleotides, the CDR3 is TGTGCCAGCAGCTTAAGGCTAGCGGGCAATGAGCAGTTCTTC.

This chain connects TRBV9 to TRBJ1-2; 8 positions agree with TRBD1. The CDR3 is made up of 15 amino acids. CDR1 and CDR2 (germline): SGDLS, YYNGEE. Unmatched junction bases numbered 6, after V lost 3 bases and J lost 2 bases. As DNA, the CDR3 is TGTGCCAGCAGCGGACAGGGGAGGGTAAACTATGGCTACACCTTC. Residues: CASSGQGRVNYGYTF.

V gene TRBV3-1 (or the pseudogene TRBV3-2) combines with J gene TRBJ1-2, with TRBD1 matching over 9 bases. Germline V lookup: CDR1 LGHDT, CDR2 YNNKEL (reference sequence). V trimming: 4 bases; J trimming: 8 bases; junction bases outside the gene matches: 8. This CDR3 is built from 14 residues. CDR3 sequence: CASSPGTGSVGYTF. For the CDR3, the DNA is TGTGCCAGCAGCCCCGGGACAGGGTCAGTGGGCTACACCTTC.

The CDR3 nucleotides are TGTGCCAGCAGCCGAAATATCGGGTTCACAGATACGCAGTATTTT. Translating gives CASSRNIGFTDTQYF. The chain uses TRBV6-2 or TRBV6-3 and TRBJ2-3; D unclear. The CDR3 is made up of 15 amino acids. The germline gives CDR1 MNHEY, CDR2 SVGEGT. V lost 6 bases and J lost 2, with 15 bases in between.

This sequence joins TRBV6-5 and TRBJ1-3; 7 nucleotides agree with TRBD1. V trimming: 6 bases; J trimming: 0 bases; junction bases outside the gene matches: 8. The CDR3 sequence is 16 residues long. Germline assignment: CDR1 MNHEY and CDR2 SVGAGI. CDR3 in amino acids: CASSYQGQASGNTIYF. For the CDR3, the DNA is TGTGCCAGCAGCTACCAAGGACAGGCCTCTGGAAACACCATATATTTT.

This clone was detected a few times. V gene TRBV30 combines with J gene TRBJ1-6; perhaps TRBD1 as D (6 bases). The CDR3 length is 16 residues. In germline, CDR1 is GTSNPN, CDR2 SVGIG (reference sequence). Trimming removed 5 bases from V and 7 bases from J, with 21 bases in between. The CDR3 DNA is TGTGCCTGGGCAACGACAGGTAGAGGCCCGAATTCACCCCTCCACTTT. Translated: CAWATTGRGPNSPLHF.

The chain recombines TRBV28 with TRBJ2-7, with D tentatively TRBD1 (5 bases). Germline V lookup: CDR1 MDHEN, CDR2 SYDVKM. V was clipped by 6 bases and J by 2 bases, with 14 bases between them. The CDR3 sequence is 14 residues long. The DNA for the CDR3 is TGTGCCAGCAGACCTCCCAGGGATGCCTACGAGCAGTACTTC. It is translated as CASRPPRDAYEQYF.

This CDR3 reads CASSQRTSGVGSYNEQFF. The CDR3 bases are TGTGCCAGCAGCCAGAGGACTAGCGGGGTGGGTTCCTACAATGAGCAGTTCTTC. The chain couples TRBV4-2 to TRBJ2-1, with 12 bases lining up with TRBD2. Germline V gene sequence: CDR1 LGHNA, CDR2 YNFKEQ. Losses at the gene ends were 3 bases for V and 1 base for J; bases not matched to a gene: 7. The CDR3 totals 18 residues.

This sequence joins TRBV18 and TRBJ1-1; D ambiguous. V was clipped by 3 bases and J by 4 bases, with 15 bases between them. The CDR3 contains 15 residues. Germline CDR1 and CDR2: KGHSH and LQKENI. The CDR3 DNA sequence: TGTGCCAGCTCACCGGTGCCCCTAGGGAGCACTGAAGCTTTCTTT. This codes for CASSPVPLGSTEAFF.

This clone was detected a few times. The V gene is TRBV11-2, the J gene TRBJ2-2, with 8 bases fitting TRBD2. Looked up from germline, CDR1 is SGHAT and CDR2 is FQNNGV. V lost 5 bases to trimming and J lost 6 bases; unmatched junction nucleotides: 14. CDR3 length: 17 residues. The CDR3 DNA reads TGTGCCAGCAGCCGCATTCGAGGGACTAGACGGTCCGGGGAGCTGTTTTTT. Translation gives CASSRIRGTRRSGELFF. The variable domain in full, completed from reference TRBV11-2 and TRBJ2-2, reads EAGVAQSPRYKIIEKRQSVAFWCNPISGHATLYWYQQILGQGPKLLIQFQNNGVVDDSQLPKDRFSAERLKGVDSTLKIQPAKLEDSAVYLCASSRIRGTRRSGELFFGEGSRLTVL.

This clone has just a few counts. This chain connects TRBV7-9 to TRBJ1-1; no reliable D call. Trimming stripped 2 bases from V and 10 bases from J, with 14 bases between. The germline gives CDR1 SEHNR, CDR2 FQNEAQ (reference sequence). The CDR3 spans 13 residues. CDR3 protein: CASSLFPVRVAFF. CDR3 coding DNA: TGTGCCAGCAGCTTATTCCCTGTACGGGTAGCTTTCTTT. The entire variable domain, with the rest obtained from reference TRBV7-9 and TRBJ1-1, is as follows: DTGVSQNPRHKITKRGQNVTFRCDPISEHNRLYWYRQTLGQGPEFLTYFQNEAQLEKSRLLSDRFSAERPKGSFSTLEIQRTEQGDSAMYLCASSLFPVRVAFFGQGTRLTVV.

The chain employs TRBV6-2 or TRBV6-3 and TRBJ1-5; D is unclear. The CDR3 length is 13 residues. Trimming left V 5 bases short and J 7 bases short, with 12 bases between. Germline V gives CDR1 MNHEY, CDR2 SVGEGT. Here the CDR3 reads CASSDPSGQPQHF. For the CDR3, the DNA is TGTGCCAGCAGTGACCCTTCGGGGCAGCCCCAGCATTTT.